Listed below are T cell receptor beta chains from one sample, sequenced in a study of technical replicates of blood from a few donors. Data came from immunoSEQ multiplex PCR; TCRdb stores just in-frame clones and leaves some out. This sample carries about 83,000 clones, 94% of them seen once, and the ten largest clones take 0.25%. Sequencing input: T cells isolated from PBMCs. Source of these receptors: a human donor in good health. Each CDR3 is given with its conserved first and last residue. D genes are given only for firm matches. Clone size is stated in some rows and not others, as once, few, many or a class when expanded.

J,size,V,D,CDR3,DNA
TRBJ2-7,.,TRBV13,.,CASSLGQADTYEQYF,TGTGCCAGCAGCTTAGGACAAGCGGATACCTACGAGCAGTACTTC
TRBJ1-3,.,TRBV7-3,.,CASSSTPGNTIYF,TGTGCCAGCAGCTCTACTCCTGGAAACACCATATATTTT
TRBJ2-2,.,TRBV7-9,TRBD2,CASSPTSGGANTGELFF,TGTGCCAGCAGCCCTACTAGCGGGGGGGCGAACACCGGGGAGCTGTTTTTT
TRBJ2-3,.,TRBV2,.,CASRAGQSGGGDTQYF,TGTGCCAGCAGGGCCGGACAGTCAGGAGGAGGAGATACGCAGTATTTT
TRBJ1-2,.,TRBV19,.,CASSSVTTNYGYTF,TGTGCCAGTAGCTCAGTGACAACTAACTATGGCTACACCTTC
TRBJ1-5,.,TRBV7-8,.,CASSLKGNQPQHF,TGTGCCAGCAGCCTAAAGGGGAATCAGCCCCAGCATTTT
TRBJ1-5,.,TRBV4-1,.,CASSQEAGYSNQPQHF,TGCGCCAGCAGCCAAGAGGCAGGATATAGCAATCAGCCCCAGCATTTT
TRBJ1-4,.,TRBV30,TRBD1,CAGQDSEKLFF,TGTGCCGGACAGGATAGTGAAAAACTGTTTTTT
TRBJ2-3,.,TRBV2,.,CASIQGHQRPDTQYF,TGTGCCAGCATCCAGGGACATCAGCGACCCGATACGCAGTATTTT
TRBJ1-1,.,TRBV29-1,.,CSVVKLEAFF,TGCAGCGTCGTTAAACTGGAAGCTTTCTTT
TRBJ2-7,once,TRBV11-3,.,CASSVKQGLYEQYF,TGTGCCAGCAGCGTTAAACAGGGACTATACGAGCAGTACTTC
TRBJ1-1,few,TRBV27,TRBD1,CASSVGTVNTEAFF,TGTGCCAGCAGTGTGGGGACAGTCAACACTGAAGCTTTCTTT
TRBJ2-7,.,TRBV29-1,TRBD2,CSVETPKAGGRYEQYF,TGCAGCGTTGAAACTCCAAAGGCGGGGGGGCGGTACGAGCAGTACTTC
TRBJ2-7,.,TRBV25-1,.,CASSVGDLEQYF,TGTGCCAGCAGTGTGGGTGACTTGGAGCAGTACTTC
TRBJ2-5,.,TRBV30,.,CAWRNVRHGLQETQYF,TGTGCCTGGAGGAACGTACGACACGGACTACAAGAGACCCAGTACTTC
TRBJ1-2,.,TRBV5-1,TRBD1,CASSLGRTGLTGYGYTF,TGCGCCAGCAGCTTGGGGCGGACAGGCCTTACGGGTTATGGCTACACCTTC
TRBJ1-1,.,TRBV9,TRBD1,CASSGQGGENTEAFF,TGTGCCAGCAGCGGACAGGGGGGCGAGAACACTGAAGCTTTCTTT
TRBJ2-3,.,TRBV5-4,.,CASSSGITEISTDTQYF,TGTGCCAGCAGCTCCGGGATAACAGAGATCTCTACAGATACGCAGTATTTT
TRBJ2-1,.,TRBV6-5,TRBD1,CASRQTGDEQFF,TGTGCCAGCAGACAAACAGGGGATGAGCAGTTCTTC
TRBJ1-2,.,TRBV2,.,CASTAGASSGYGYTF,TGTGCCAGCACGGCAGGGGCGTCATCTGGCTATGGCTACACCTTC
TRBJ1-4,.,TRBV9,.,CASSLEGLGNEKLFF,TGTGCCAGCAGCTTGGAGGGGTTGGGGAATGAAAAACTGTTTTTT
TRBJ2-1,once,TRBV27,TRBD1,CASGRQGVYNEQFF,TGTGCCAGCGGCAGACAGGGGGTCTACAATGAGCAGTTCTTC
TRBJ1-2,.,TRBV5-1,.,CASSLAEGVAGYTF,TGCGCCAGCAGCTTGGCCGAGGGGGTCGCTGGCTACACCTTC
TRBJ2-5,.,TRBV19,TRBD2,CASNVAGVSGETQYF,TGTGCCAGTAACGTAGCGGGAGTTTCCGGCGAGACCCAGTACTTC
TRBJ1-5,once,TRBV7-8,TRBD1,CASSLGGTGWNQPQHF,TGTGCCAGCAGCTTAGGAGGGACAGGATGGAATCAGCCCCAGCATTTT
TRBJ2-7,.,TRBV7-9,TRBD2,CASSPGGATYEQYF,TGTGCCAGCAGCCCCGGGGGGGCCACCTACGAGCAGTACTTC
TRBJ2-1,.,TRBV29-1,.,CSAVHSGLGGYNEQFF,TGCAGCGCGGTACACAGCGGACTAGGGGGTTACAATGAGCAGTTCTTC
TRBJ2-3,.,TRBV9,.,CASSPSAPTGDTQYF,TGTGCCAGCAGCCCCTCAGCCCCTACAGGGGATACGCAGTATTTT
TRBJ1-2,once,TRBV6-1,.,CASSEPGQSYGYTF,TGTGCCAGCAGTGAGCCCGGACAAAGCTATGGCTACACCTTC
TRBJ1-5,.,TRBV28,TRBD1,CASSSGQGIHQPQHF,TGTGCCAGCAGTTCTGGACAGGGGATTCATCAGCCCCAGCATTTT
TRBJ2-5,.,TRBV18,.,CASSDRDTRKQETQYF,TGTGCCAGCTCAGACCGGGACACGCGAAAACAAGAGACCCAGTACTTC